This T cell receptor (beta chain) was sequenced in a study of T cell responses to AZD1222 COVID-19 vaccine. Regarding the study as a whole: The study found vaccine-associated CD4 TCRs spanning spike, dominant at 160-218 and 743-854. The peak T cell response came first, and repertoires were sampled only after it. The study identified only six AZD1222 recipients as seropositive at baseline. Most donors were white British and more were female, and clonal diversity was possibly underestimated.

To note about this clone: The antigen remains unidentified.

Generated by immunoSEQ multiplex PCR, the TCRdb table keeps only in-frame clones and is missing some. The data contain 200,000 to 250,000 clones, less than 95% of them singletons. After removal of 1 base from V and 3 bases from J, the junction contained 18 bases not matched to a gene. The CDR3 is 20 residues long. Germline V gene lookup returns CDR1 LGHNA and CDR2 YSLEER. The receptor's source is an adult who received the MenACWY meningococcal vaccine as a control. The chain has TRBV4-3 and TRBJ2-1; 7 positions agree with TRBD2. The sample in question was peripheral blood, obtained 28 days after the second dose of the MenACWY control vaccine. CDR3 loop: CASSQGTGGLAGEFYNEQFF. The DNA of the CDR3 is TGCGCCAGCAGCCAAGGGACTGGGGGACTGGCGGGGGAGTTCTACAATGAGCAGTTCTTC.